The entry below describes one T cell receptor (beta chain). V trimming: 0 bases; J trimming: 10 bases; junction bases outside the gene matches: 5. From germline, CDR1 is SGDLS and CDR2 YYNGEE. The CDR3 extends over 15 amino acids. These data come from a study of blood T cell repertoires in COVID-19. Source study methods: Quantification of nucleated cells was approximated via reference gene primer amplification. Method: immunoSEQ multiplex PCR; TCRdb's copy keeps in-frame clones and lacks some. D and trimming come from the DNA, and the V and J calls and clone size come from that table. This table has 150,000 to 200,000 clones, about 80% appearing once.

The chain links TRBV9 to TRBJ1-6; TRBD1 matches at 9 bases. This sequence originates from a woman older than 75 with acute or convalescent COVID-19. Sequenced sample: peripheral blood. The CDR3 loop is CASSVGTGAGSPLHF. CDR3 nucleotide sequence: TGTGCCAGCAGCGTAGGGACAGGGGCGGGCTCACCCCTCCACTTT.